These 24 T cell receptor beta chains came from one sample sequenced in a study of blood T cell repertoires in COVID-19 (TCRdb year 2020). Receptor libraries were prepared by the immunoSEQ multiplex PCR assay. As stored in TCRdb, this immuneACCESS dataset retains in-frame rearrangements with V and J assigned. A fraction of the clones does not appear; measured against another copy, unresolved V genes explain less than half of the discrepancy, and the remainder lacks a known reason. The sample has approximately 120,000 clones on record, 80% of them singletons. Together, the top ten hold around 4.2% of the sample. Sequenced material: peripheral blood. These receptor sequences come from a human donor in a cohort sampled during active or convalescent COVID-19.

This clone was found once. This chain links TRBV2 with TRBJ2-1, with TRBD2 matching over 7 bases. The junction had 8 bases not matched to a gene; V was cut back by 7 bases and J by 2 bases. Germline V gene sequence: CDR1 SNHLY, CDR2 FYNNEI. This CDR3 is 15 amino acids long. In DNA form, the CDR3 reads TGTGCCAGCAAATCGGATCGGGGGGCCTACAATGAGCAGTTCTTC. This translates into CASKSDRGAYNEQFF.

This clone was seen just once. This chain uses TRBV19 with TRBJ1-6; TRBD1 aligns across 8 bases. The ends lost 3 bases at V and 7 bases at J; junction bases unmatched: 2. CDR1 is LNHDA and CDR2 is SQIVND in the germline V gene (reference sequence). The CDR3 runs 14 residues. CDR3 sequence reads: CASSINRGNSPLHF. The CDR3 coding sequence is TGTGCCAGTAGTATTAACAGGGGGAATTCACCCCTCCACTTT.

The chain has TRBV5-5 and TRBJ2-3, with a possible D match to TRBD2 (5 bases). The CDR3 runs 15 residues. The germline V gene encodes CDR1 SGHKS and CDR2 YYEKEE (reference sequence). V was shortened by 1 base and J by 2 bases, with 11 bases between the two germline ends. The CDR3 here is CASSLRWRFTDTQYF. DNA for the CDR3: TGTGCCAGCAGCTTGAGATGGAGGTTCACAGATACGCAGTATTTT.

The CDR3 nucleotides read TGTGCCAGCAGCGTGGACTTCAACTCCTACGAGCAGTACTTC. It codes for CASSVDFNSYEQYF. The J gene is TRBJ2-7, the V gene TRBV9; D perhaps matches TRBD2 (5 bases). The CDR3 extends over 14 amino acids. V dropped 2 bases and J dropped 0 bases, with 9 bases sitting between them. Germline lookup yields CDR1 SGDLS and CDR2 YYNGEE.

This chain connects TRBV28 to TRBJ1-1; TRBD1 is a possible D gene (5 bases). The CDR3 is made up of 14 amino acids. V was shortened by 4 bases and J by 5 bases, with 14 bases between the two germline ends. Germline V CDR1 and CDR2: MDHEN, SYDVKM. CDR3 nucleotides: TGTGCCAGCAGTTCGTCAGGGATTAGGACTGAAGCTTTCTTT. It yields the protein CASSSSGIRTEAFF.

The rearrangement uses TRBV28 and TRBJ1-2; no firm D call. This CDR3 region has 15 residues. CDR1 is MDHEN and CDR2 is SYDVKM in the germline V gene. Trimming cost V 5 bases and J 6 bases, with 19 bases left between them. CDR3 nucleotide sequence: TGTGCCAGCAGTCCTCAACAGACACCGCCTCATGGCTACACCTTC. This translates into CASSPQQTPPHGYTF.

V usage is TRBV9 and J usage is TRBJ1-1; 7 bases map to TRBD1. The ends lost 4 bases at V and 4 bases at J; junction bases unmatched: 7. The CDR3 is made up of 14 amino acids. Germline CDR1 reads SGDLS; CDR2 reads YYNGEE. As DNA, the CDR3 is TGTGCCAGCAGCTCGAGGGACAGCAGCACTGAAGCTTTCTTT. This sequence encodes CASSSRDSSTEAFF.

Worth noting for this clone: Other DNA sequences in the same sample also yield this CDR3. The V and J genes are TRBV5-8 and TRBJ1-2; no reliable D call. Germline CDR1 reads SGHTS; CDR2 reads YDEGEE. The CDR3 loop spans 13 amino acids. Trimming removed 4 bases at V and 2 bases at J, with 9 bases between. CDR3: CASSRGKNYGYTF. The DNA of the CDR3 is TGTGCCAGCAGCCGCGGGAAAAACTATGGCTACACCTTC. Full variable domain (outside the CDR3, taken from reference TRBV5-8 and TRBJ1-2): EAGVTQSPTHLIKTRGQQATLRCSPISGHTSVYWYQQALGLGLQFLLWYDEGEERNRGNFPPRFSGRQFPNYSSELNVNALELEDSALYLCASSRGKNYGYTFGSGTRLTVV.

Regarding this clone: In the same sample, other DNA sequences code for this CDR3. This CDR3 reads CASSLNTEAFF. The CDR3 region has the DNA TGTGCCAGCTCACTAAACACTGAAGCTTTCTTT. The chain joins TRBV18 to TRBJ1-1; unclear D gene. The CDR3 is made up of 11 amino acids. With 4 bases removed from V and 2 bases from J, the gap between germline ends came to 2 bases. Germline CDR1 reads KGHSH; CDR2 reads LQKENI.

The V and J genes are TRBV28 and TRBJ1-1; TRBD1 is a possible D gene (6 bases). Germline V CDR1 and CDR2: MDHEN, SYDVKM. With 3 bases removed from V and 1 base from J, the gap between germline ends came to 15 bases. CDR3 length: 16 amino acids. The CDR3 spells CASSLFPTGPNTEAFF. The CDR3 nucleotides are TGTGCCAGCAGTTTGTTCCCGACAGGTCCGAACACTGAAGCTTTCTTT.

The chain has TRBV24-1 and TRBJ2-2; maybe TRBD1 (6 bases). The V gene's germline CDR1 is KGHDR and CDR2 SFDVKD. Trimming took off 7 bases at V and 2 bases at J, with 13 bases between the two ends. The CDR3 is 15 residues long. CDR3 coding DNA: TGTGCCACCAGCTCCCCGGGACAAAACACCGGGGAGCTGTTTTTT. Its translation is CATSSPGQNTGELFF.

This clone occurred a few times. This chain joins TRBV6-6 and TRBJ1-5; TRBD1 matches 8 bases. Germline CDR1 and CDR2: MNHNY and SVGAGI (reference sequence). V lost 2 bases and J lost 4; bases outside the gene matches: 7. The CDR3 contains 16 residues. The CDR3, as DNA: TGTGCCAGCAGTTACCAAAGGACAGGGCGAAATCAGCCCCAGCATTTT. Translation: CASSYQRTGRNQPQHF.

The chain has TRBV27 and TRBJ1-6, with D possibly being TRBD1 (6 bases). From germline, CDR1 is MNHEY and CDR2 SMNVEV (reference sequence). This CDR3 is built from 15 residues. With 1 base removed from V and 8 bases from J, the gap between germline ends came to 12 bases. CDR3 in amino acids: CASSLLGQGYSPLHF. The CDR3 nucleotides read TGTGCCAGCAGTTTATTGGGGCAGGGGTATTCACCCCTCCACTTT.

The gene calls are TRBV9 and TRBJ2-7, with 11 bases lining up with TRBD2. The CDR3 extends over 15 amino acids. CDR1 is SGDLS and CDR2 is YYNGEE in the germline V gene. Trimming took 3 bases from V and 3 from J; bases not matched to a gene: 5. CDR3 residues: CASSEGTSGFYEQYF. CDR3 DNA sequence: TGTGCCAGCAGCGAGGGGACTAGCGGATTCTACGAGCAGTACTTC. Together with reference TRBV9 and TRBJ2-7, the CDR3 gives the full variable domain: DSGVTQTPKHLITATGQRVTLRCSPRSGDLSVYWYQQSLDQGLQFLIQYYNGEERAKGNILERFSAQQFPDLHSELNLSSLELGDSALYFCASSEGTSGFYEQYFGPGTRLTVT.

The rearrangement links TRBV18 to TRBJ2-7; 11 nucleotides align to TRBD2. Germline V gene lookup returns CDR1 KGHSH and CDR2 LQKENI. Trimming at V came to 6 bases and at J to 3 bases, leaving 10 bases not matched to a gene. The CDR3 runs to 16 residues. The CDR3 bases are TGTGCCAGCTCCCCATTCAAAGGACTAGCGGGCTACGAGCAGTACTTC. It codes for CASSPFKGLAGYEQYF.

J is TRBJ2-3 and V is TRBV11-3, with D maybe TRBD2 (6 bases). The V and J ends lost 4 bases and 4 bases respectively, with 12 bases between them. CDR1 and CDR2 (germline): SGHNT, YENEEA. The CDR3 has 14 residues. The CDR3 spells CASSSGDGADTQYF. Here the CDR3 DNA reads TGTGCCAGCAGCTCGGGGGACGGCGCAGATACGCAGTATTTT.

This chain links TRBV7-2 with TRBJ2-1; 10 nucleotides match TRBD1. Germline V gene data show CDR1 as SGHTA and CDR2 as FQGNSA. Losses at the gene ends were 1 base for V and 7 bases for J; bases not matched to a gene: 4. The length of the CDR3 is 15 residues. The CDR3: CASSLGQGARNEQFF. In nucleotides, the CDR3 is TGTGCCAGCAGCTTAGGACAGGGGGCGCGAAATGAGCAGTTCTTC. The full variable domain, its missing parts supplied by reference TRBV7-2 and TRBJ2-1, is GAGVSQSPSNKVTEKGKDVELRCDPISGHTALYWYRQSLGQGLEFLIYFQGNSAPDKSGLPSDRFSAERTGGSVSTLTIQRTQQEDSAVYLCASSLGQGARNEQFFGPGTRLTVL.

J is TRBJ2-1 and V is TRBV6-5, with 7 nucleotides matching TRBD1. V shed 4 bases, J shed 6 bases, and the junction held 12 bases outside the gene matches. The CDR3 extends over 16 amino acids. CDR1 and CDR2 (germline): MNHEY, SVGAGI. The chain's CDR3 is CASSFVGDSWGNEQFF. The CDR3 nucleotides read TGTGCCAGCAGTTTCGTTGGGGACAGCTGGGGCAATGAGCAGTTCTTC.

The chain couples TRBV11-2 to TRBJ1-1; tentative D call: TRBD1 (5 bases). Germline V gene lookup returns CDR1 SGHAT and CDR2 FQNNGV. CDR3 length equals 13 residues. V was shortened by 5 bases and J by 5 bases, with 12 bases between the two germline ends. CDR3 amino acids: CASSLRAGTEAFF. CDR3 coding DNA: TGTGCCAGCAGCCTCAGGGCGGGGACTGAAGCTTTCTTT. The whole variable domain, filled in from reference TRBV11-2 and TRBJ1-1, reads EAGVAQSPRYKIIEKRQSVAFWCNPISGHATLYWYQQILGQGPKLLIQFQNNGVVDDSQLPKDRFSAERLKGVDSTLKIQPAKLEDSAVYLCASSLRAGTEAFFGQGTRLTVV.

V is TRBV19 and J is TRBJ1-2, with 8 positions matching TRBD1. Germline values: CDR1 LNHDA, CDR2 SQIVND (reference sequence). Trimming cost V 0 bases and J 3 bases; bases outside gene matches: 6. The CDR3 has 16 residues. CDR3 sequence: CASSIDGAGGYYGYTF. As DNA, the CDR3 is TGTGCCAGTAGTATAGACGGAGCAGGGGGCTACTATGGCTACACCTTC.

The chain is built from TRBV5-1 and TRBJ2-7, with 7 bases matching TRBD1. There are 16 residues in the CDR3. Germline V gene lookup returns CDR1 SGHRS and CDR2 YFSETQ. V shed 2 bases, J shed 7 bases, and the junction held 15 bases outside the gene matches. CDR3 nucleotides: TGCGCCAGCAGCTTAGCCGGGACAGCAGCATTCTTTGAGCAGTACTTC. Encoded protein: CASSLAGTAAFFEQYF.

The chain employs TRBV7-9 and TRBJ1-3; 7 bases map to TRBD1. The CDR3 extends over 15 amino acids. Germline CDR1 reads SEHNR; CDR2 reads FQNEAQ (reference sequence). Unmatched junction bases numbered 4, after V lost 5 bases and J lost 0 bases. In nucleotides, the CDR3 is TGTGCCAGCAGCAGACAGGGCGGCTCTGGAAACACCATATATTTT. Its protein is CASSRQGGSGNTIYF.

The gene calls are TRBV28 and TRBJ2-7; D unresolved. The germline CDR1 and CDR2 sequences are MDHEN and SYDVKM. CDR3 length: 10 residues. V lost 10 bases and J lost 6, with 10 bases in between. CDR3 residues: CATYYGEQYF. The CDR3 region has the DNA TGTGCCACCTACTACGGCGAGCAGTACTTC. The variable domain in full, with the rest retrieved from reference TRBV28 and TRBJ2-7, is DVKVTQSSRYLVKRTGEKVFLECVQDMDHENMFWYRQDPGLGLRLIYFSYDVKMKEKGDIPEGYSVSREKKERFSLILESASTNQTSMYLCATYYGEQYFGPGTRLTVT.

The V gene is TRBV19, the J gene TRBJ2-1; the D gene is possibly TRBD1 (5 bases). Germline CDR1 LNHDA, CDR2 SQIVND (reference sequence). V was cut by 8 bases and J by 9 bases, with 20 bases left in between. This CDR3 contains 14 residues. The CDR3 region is CASGAGIVVGEQFF. Here the CDR3 DNA reads TGTGCCAGTGGGGCCGGTATCGTTGTAGGTGAGCAGTTCTTC.